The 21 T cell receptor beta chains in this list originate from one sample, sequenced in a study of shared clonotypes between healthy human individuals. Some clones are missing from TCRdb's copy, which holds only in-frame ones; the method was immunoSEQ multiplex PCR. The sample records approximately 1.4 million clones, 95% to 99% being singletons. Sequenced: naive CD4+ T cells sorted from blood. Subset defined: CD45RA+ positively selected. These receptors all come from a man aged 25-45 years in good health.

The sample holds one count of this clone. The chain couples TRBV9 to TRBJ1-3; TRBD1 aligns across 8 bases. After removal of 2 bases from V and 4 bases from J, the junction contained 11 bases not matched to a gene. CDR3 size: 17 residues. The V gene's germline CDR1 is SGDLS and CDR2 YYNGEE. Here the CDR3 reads CASSVYTTGGLGNTIYF. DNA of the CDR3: TGTGCCAGCAGCGTCTACACAACAGGGGGACTCGGAAACACCATATATTTT.

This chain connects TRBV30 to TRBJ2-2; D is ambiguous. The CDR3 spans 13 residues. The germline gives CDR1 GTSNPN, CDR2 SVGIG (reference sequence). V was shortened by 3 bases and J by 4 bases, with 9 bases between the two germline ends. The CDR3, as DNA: TGTGCCTGGAGGTTCGGACCCACCGGGGAGCTGTTTTTT. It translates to CAWRFGPTGELFF.

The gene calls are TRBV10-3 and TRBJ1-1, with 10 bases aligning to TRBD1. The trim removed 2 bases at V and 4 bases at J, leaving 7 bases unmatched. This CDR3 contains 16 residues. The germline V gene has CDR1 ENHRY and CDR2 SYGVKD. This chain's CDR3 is CAISEGTGASGTEAFF. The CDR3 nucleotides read TGTGCCATCAGTGAGGGGACAGGGGCTTCGGGCACTGAAGCTTTCTTT.

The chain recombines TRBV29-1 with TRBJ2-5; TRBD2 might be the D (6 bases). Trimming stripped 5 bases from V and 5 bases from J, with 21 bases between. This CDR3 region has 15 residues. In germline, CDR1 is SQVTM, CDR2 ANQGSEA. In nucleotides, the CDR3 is TGCAGCGTTAAAGGAGGTCGGGGAGGAGTGGAGACCCAGTACTTC. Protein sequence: CSVKGGRGGVETQYF.

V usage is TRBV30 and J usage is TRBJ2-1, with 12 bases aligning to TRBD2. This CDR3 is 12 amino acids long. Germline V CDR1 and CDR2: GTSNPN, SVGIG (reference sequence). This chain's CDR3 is CTGTSGRHEQFF. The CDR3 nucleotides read TGTACGGGGACTAGCGGGCGACATGAGCAGTTCTTC. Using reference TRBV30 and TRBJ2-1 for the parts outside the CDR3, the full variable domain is SQTIHQWPATLVQPVGSPLSLECTVEGTSNPNLYWYRQAAGRGLQLLFYSVGIGQISSEVPQNLSASRPQDRQFILSSKKLLLSDSGFYLCTGTSGRHEQFFGPGTRLTVL.

The CDR3: CASSESPTGFTDTQYF. The CDR3 DNA follows: TGTGCCAGCAGTGAATCTCCGACAGGGTTCACAGATACGCAGTATTTT. The chain joins TRBV25-1 to TRBJ2-3; 7 bases agree with TRBD1. The germline CDR1 and CDR2 sequences are MGHDK and SYGVNS. The length of the CDR3 is 16 residues. V lost 1 base and J lost 2; bases outside the gene matches: 6.

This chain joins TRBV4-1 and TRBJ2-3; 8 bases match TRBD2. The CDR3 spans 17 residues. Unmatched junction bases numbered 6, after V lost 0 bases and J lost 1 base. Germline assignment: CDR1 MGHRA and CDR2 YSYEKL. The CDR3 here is CASSQDLLAVGTDTQYF. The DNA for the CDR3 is TGCGCCAGCAGCCAAGATTTACTAGCGGTAGGCACAGATACGCAGTATTTT.

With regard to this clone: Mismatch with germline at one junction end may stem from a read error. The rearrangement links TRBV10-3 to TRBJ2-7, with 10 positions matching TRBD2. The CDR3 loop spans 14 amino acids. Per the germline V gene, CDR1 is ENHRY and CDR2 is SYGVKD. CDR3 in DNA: TGTGCCAGCAGTTACGGGACTAGCGCCTACGAGCAGTACTTC. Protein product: CASSYGTSAYEQYF.

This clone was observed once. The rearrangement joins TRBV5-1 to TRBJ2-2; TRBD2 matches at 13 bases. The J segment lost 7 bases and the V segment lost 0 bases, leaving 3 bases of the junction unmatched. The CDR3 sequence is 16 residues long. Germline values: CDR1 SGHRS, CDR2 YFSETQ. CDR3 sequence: CASSLGTSGSVGELFF. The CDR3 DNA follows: TGCGCCAGCAGCTTGGGGACTAGCGGGAGTGTCGGGGAGCTGTTTTTT.

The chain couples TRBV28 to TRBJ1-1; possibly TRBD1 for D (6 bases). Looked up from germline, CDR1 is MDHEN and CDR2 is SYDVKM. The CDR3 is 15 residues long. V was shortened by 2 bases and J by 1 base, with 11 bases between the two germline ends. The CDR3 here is CASSLEGGGNTEAFF. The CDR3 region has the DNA TGTGCCAGCAGTTTAGAGGGAGGGGGGAACACTGAAGCTTTCTTT.

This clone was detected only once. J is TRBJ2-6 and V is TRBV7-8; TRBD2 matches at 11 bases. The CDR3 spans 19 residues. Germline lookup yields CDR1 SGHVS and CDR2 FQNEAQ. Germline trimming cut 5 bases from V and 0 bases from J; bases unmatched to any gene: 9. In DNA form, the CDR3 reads TGTGCCAGCAGCCAAATAGCGGGAGGGCTTTACTCTGGGGCCAACGTCCTGACTTTC. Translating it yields CASSQIAGGLYSGANVLTF.

The CDR3 DNA follows: TGTGCCAGCTCACCACAATCAAGGCCAAACAAGGAGCAGTATTTT. Its protein is CASSPQSRPNKEQYF. J is TRBJ2-3 and V is TRBV18; D remains unclear. The germline CDR1 and CDR2 sequences are KGHSH and LQKENI. Between the trimmed V and J ends, which lost 1 base and 11 bases, there was a span of 19 bases. This CDR3 region has 15 residues.

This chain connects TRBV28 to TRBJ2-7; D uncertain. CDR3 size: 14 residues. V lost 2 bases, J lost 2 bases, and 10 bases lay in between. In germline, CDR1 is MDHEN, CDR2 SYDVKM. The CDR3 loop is CASSLTHQTYEQYF. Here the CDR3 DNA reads TGTGCCAGCAGTTTAACCCACCAGACCTACGAGCAGTACTTC.

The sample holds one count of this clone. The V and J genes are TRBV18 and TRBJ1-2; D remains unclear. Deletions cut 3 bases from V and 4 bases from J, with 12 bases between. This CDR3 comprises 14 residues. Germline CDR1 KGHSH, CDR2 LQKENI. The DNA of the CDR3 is TGTGCCAGCTCACCTCCGGACCTCCCCTATGGCTACACCTTC. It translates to CASSPPDLPYGYTF.

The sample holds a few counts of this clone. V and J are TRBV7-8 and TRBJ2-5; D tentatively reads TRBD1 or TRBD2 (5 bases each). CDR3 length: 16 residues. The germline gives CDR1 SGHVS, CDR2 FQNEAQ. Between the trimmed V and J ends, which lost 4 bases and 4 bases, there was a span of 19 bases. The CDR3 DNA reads TGTGCCAGCAGCTACCCTCGGGGACCAGGCCCAGAGACCCAGTACTTC. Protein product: CASSYPRGPGPETQYF. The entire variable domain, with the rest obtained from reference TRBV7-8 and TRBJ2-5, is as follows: GAGVSQSPRYKVAKRGQDVALRCDPISGHVSLFWYQQALGQGPEFLTYFQNEAQLDKSGLPSDRFFAERPEGSVSTLKIQRTQQEDSAVYLCASSYPRGPGPETQYFGPGTRLLVL.

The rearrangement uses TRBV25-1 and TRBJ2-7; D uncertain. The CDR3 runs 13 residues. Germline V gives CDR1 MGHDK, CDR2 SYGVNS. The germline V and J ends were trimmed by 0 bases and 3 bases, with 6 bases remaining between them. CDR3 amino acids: CASSEYPGYEQYF. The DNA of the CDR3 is TGTGCCAGCAGTGAATACCCGGGCTACGAGCAGTACTTC.

This chain's CDR3 is CASSLVPKQETQYF. Written as DNA, the CDR3 is TGCGCCAGCAGCTTGGTACCCAAACAAGAGACCCAGTACTTC. This sequence joins TRBV5-1 and TRBJ2-5; D not certain. The CDR3 runs 14 residues. The germline V gene has CDR1 SGHRS and CDR2 YFSETQ. Trimming cost V 0 bases and J 2 bases, with 8 bases left between them.

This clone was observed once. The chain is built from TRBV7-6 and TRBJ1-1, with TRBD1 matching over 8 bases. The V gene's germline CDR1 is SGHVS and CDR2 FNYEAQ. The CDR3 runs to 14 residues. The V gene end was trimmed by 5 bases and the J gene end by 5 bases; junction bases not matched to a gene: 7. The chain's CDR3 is CASSPGQGWTEAFF. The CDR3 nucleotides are TGTGCCAGCAGCCCAGGACAGGGTTGGACTGAAGCTTTCTTT. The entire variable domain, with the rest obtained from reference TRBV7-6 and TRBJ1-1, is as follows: GAGVSQSPRYKVTKRGQDVALRCDPISGHVSLYWYRQALGQGPEFLTYFNYEAQQDKSGLPNDRFSAERPEGSISTLTIQRTEQRDSAMYRCASSPGQGWTEAFFGQGTRLTVV.

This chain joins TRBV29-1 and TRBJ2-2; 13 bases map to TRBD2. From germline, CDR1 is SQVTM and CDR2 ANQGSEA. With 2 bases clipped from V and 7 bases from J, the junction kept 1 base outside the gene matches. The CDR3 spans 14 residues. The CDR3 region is CSVERTSGSGELFF. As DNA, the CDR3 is TGCAGCGTTGAAAGGACTAGCGGGAGCGGGGAGCTGTTTTTT.

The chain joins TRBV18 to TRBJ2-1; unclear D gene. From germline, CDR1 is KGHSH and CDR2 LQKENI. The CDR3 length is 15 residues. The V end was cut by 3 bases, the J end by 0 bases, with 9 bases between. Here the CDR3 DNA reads TGTGCCAGCTCACCTGAGAGGAGCTCCTACAATGAGCAGTTCTTC. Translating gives CASSPERSSYNEQFF.

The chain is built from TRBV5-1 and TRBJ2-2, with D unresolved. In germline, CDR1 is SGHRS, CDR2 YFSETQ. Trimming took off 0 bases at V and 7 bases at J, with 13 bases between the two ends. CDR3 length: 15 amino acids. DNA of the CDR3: TGCGCCAGCAGCTTGGGGCAGGTATCAGGCGGGGAGCTGTTTTTT. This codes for CASSLGQVSGGELFF.